These 14 T cell receptor beta chains originate from one sample sequenced in a study of shared clonotypes between healthy human individuals. The table came from immunoSEQ multiplex PCR; TCRdb's copy has only in-frame clones and leaves some out. There are about 2.4 million clones in the sample; around 90% occur only once, and 0.13% to 0.15% lies in the top ten. Sequenced material: naive CD4+ T cells sorted from blood. Subset denoted: CD45RA+ positively selected. The origin of the receptors is a young man in good health.

On this clone itself: Other DNA variants within this sample encode the same CDR3. CDR3 amino acids: CASSLAGGETQYF. Here the CDR3 DNA reads TGTGCCAGCAGCTTGGCGGGCGGAGAGACCCAGTACTTC. The rearrangement joins TRBV5-4 to TRBJ2-5; no clear D. Trimming cost V 0 bases and J 4 bases, with 7 bases left between them. Germline V lookup: CDR1 SGHNT, CDR2 YYREEE (reference sequence). This CDR3 comprises 13 residues. Drawing the rest from reference TRBV5-4 and TRBJ2-5, the complete variable domain is ETGVTQSPTHLIKTRGQQVTLRCSSQSGHNTVSWYQQALGQGPQFIFQYYREEENGRGNFPPRFSGLQFPNYSSELNVNALELDDSALYLCASSLAGGETQYFGPGTRLLVL.

This rearrangement joins TRBV5-1 to TRBJ2-6; TRBD1 might be the D (6 bases). In germline, CDR1 is SGHRS, CDR2 YFSETQ. CDR3 length: 15 amino acids. V lost 0 bases and J lost 8, with 12 bases in between. The CDR3 loop reads CASSLGQGYTNVLTF. CDR3 DNA: TGCGCCAGCAGCTTGGGCCAGGGGTATACCAACGTCCTGACTTTC.

The chain joins TRBV11-2 to TRBJ2-2; 8 positions match TRBD1. This CDR3 is built from 15 residues. The V gene's germline CDR1 is SGHAT and CDR2 FQNNGV. After removal of 5 bases from V and 8 bases from J, the junction contained 10 bases not matched to a gene. DNA of the CDR3: TGTGCCAGCAGCCCCGGGACAGGACGAGGGGGGGAGCTGTTTTTT. Amino acids: CASSPGTGRGGELFF.

Comment on this clone: The sample contains more than one DNA sequence encoding this CDR3. The V gene is TRBV6-5, the J gene TRBJ2-7, with D uncertain. This CDR3 contains 13 residues. Deletions cut 3 bases from V and 0 bases from J, with 6 bases between. The germline gives CDR1 MNHEY, CDR2 SVGAGI. The CDR3 here is CASSYSSSYEQYF. CDR3 nucleotide sequence: TGTGCCAGCAGTTATTCCAGCTCCTACGAGCAGTACTTC.

The CDR3 spells CASSLGTGTGRTDTQYF. CDR3 in DNA: TGTGCCAGCAGCTTGGGAACCGGGACAGGACGCACAGATACGCAGTATTTT. The J gene is TRBJ2-3, the V gene TRBV5-4; 8 bases fit TRBD1. The CDR3 is 17 amino acids. Germline lookup yields CDR1 SGHNT and CDR2 YYREEE (reference sequence). With V trimmed by 0 bases and J by 1 base, 7 bases remained unmatched.

This clone was seen a handful of times. Other DNA sequences from this sample encode an identical CDR3 as well. The rearrangement links TRBV18 to TRBJ1-1, with unresolved D. The CDR3 covers 13 residues. Per germline, CDR1 KGHSH and CDR2 LQKENI. The V and J ends lost 3 bases and 1 base respectively, with 6 bases between them. The CDR3 nucleotides read TGTGCCAGCTCACCTGACGGGAACACTGAAGCTTTCTTT. As protein: CASSPDGNTEAFF.

The chain employs TRBV2 and TRBJ2-7; D possibly corresponds to TRBD2 (6 bases). V was trimmed by 6 bases and J by 5 bases, leaving 17 bases between them. This CDR3 comprises 14 residues. From germline, CDR1 is SNHLY and CDR2 FYNNEI. As DNA, the CDR3 is TGTGCCAGCAGACGAGGACGGGAGATCAACGAGCAGTACTTC. Its protein is CASRRGREINEQYF.

This clone was seen once. The CDR3 protein is CASSYGQGGTPLHF. DNA of the CDR3: TGTGCCAGCAGCTACGGACAGGGCGGGACACCCCTCCACTTT. V usage is TRBV14 and J usage is TRBJ1-6; 8 nucleotides match TRBD1. V was pared by 5 bases and J by 11 bases, with 8 bases of the junction left unmatched. This CDR3 is built from 14 residues. Germline values: CDR1 SGHDN, CDR2 FVKESK.

A remark on this clone: The same CDR3 is also encoded by other DNA sequences in this sample. The V gene is TRBV5-1, the J gene TRBJ1-3; D call uncertain. V lost 0 bases and J lost 0, with 4 bases in between. This CDR3 has 14 amino acids. The germline V gene encodes CDR1 SGHRS and CDR2 YFSETQ. The CDR3 here is CASSLANSGNTIYF. Written as DNA, the CDR3 is TGCGCCAGCAGCTTGGCCAACTCTGGAAACACCATATATTTT.

The V call is TRBV4-1, the J call TRBJ1-1; a possible D gene is TRBD1 (5 bases). Trimming removed 1 base at V and 2 bases at J, with 11 bases between. The CDR3 is 15 amino acids. Germline V gene lookup returns CDR1 MGHRA and CDR2 YSYEKL. Here the CDR3 DNA reads TGCGCCAGCAGCCAAGGCCAACAGGTTAACACTGAAGCTTTCTTT. It codes for CASSQGQQVNTEAFF.

CDR3 amino acids: CASSQIVPGTGWVTDTQYF. The DNA for the CDR3 is TGCGCCAGCAGCCAAATCGTTCCCGGAACAGGGTGGGTCACAGATACGCAGTATTTT. The chain employs TRBV4-1 and TRBJ2-3, with TRBD1 as a possible D gene (6 bases). This CDR3 comprises 19 residues. Deletions cut 2 bases from V and 2 bases from J, with 23 bases between. Germline CDR1 reads MGHRA; CDR2 reads YSYEKL.

The V gene is TRBV19, the J gene TRBJ2-2; D might be TRBD1 or TRBD2, each matching 6 bases. Deletions cut 7 bases from V and 3 bases from J, with 9 bases between. The CDR3 covers 13 residues. Germline CDR1 LNHDA, CDR2 SQIVND (reference sequence). This CDR3 reads CASKGEDTGELFF. DNA of the CDR3: TGTGCCAGTAAGGGGGAGGACACCGGGGAGCTGTTTTTT.

This clone was seen only once. J is TRBJ2-4 and V is TRBV11-2; D might be TRBD2 (5 bases). There are 15 residues in the CDR3. Per germline, CDR1 SGHAT and CDR2 FQNNGV. Trimming took off 10 bases at V and 0 bases at J, with 16 bases between the two ends. CDR3 sequence: CATNPPGKAKNIQYF. CDR3 nucleotides: TGTGCCACCAACCCGCCGGGAAAAGCCAAAAACATTCAGTACTTC.

The chain uses TRBV19 and TRBJ2-2; 11 nucleotides match TRBD2. The germline V gene encodes CDR1 LNHDA and CDR2 SQIVND (reference sequence). This CDR3 comprises 16 residues. V lost 1 base to trimming and J lost 5 bases; unmatched junction nucleotides: 3. CDR3 loop: CASSIATSGGTGELFF. The CDR3 DNA reads TGTGCCAGTAGTATAGCCACTAGCGGGGGTACCGGGGAGCTGTTTTTT.